The T cell receptor beta chain described here comes from a study of shared clonotypes between healthy human individuals. Across the whole study: The composition of the donors was a couple of women and three men aged 18 to 49. Whole-study results and caveats: Non-shared clonotypes displayed generation probabilities falling below those of clonotypes present in all four donors.

Here immunoSEQ multiplex PCR was the method, and the copy in TCRdb shows in-frame clones only, minus some. The sample has about 960,000 clones; around three quarters are singletons. The trim removed 6 bases at V and 7 bases at J, leaving 13 bases unmatched. The CDR3 sequence is 16 residues long. The germline V gene encodes CDR1 MDHEN and CDR2 SYDVKM. Notes on this clone: No antigen is known for it.

Caucasian adults living in Nashville, Tennessee, provided all samples. The V gene is TRBV28, the J gene TRBJ2-1; 9 bases are a match to TRBD2. The sequenced sample was memory CD4+ T cells sorted from blood. Subset given: CD45RA-negative fraction. This TCR derives from a young man in good health. CDR3 coding DNA: TGTGCCAGCAGCCCAAATGGTAGCGGGGGACGAAATGAGCAGTTCTTC. This gives the protein CASSPNGSGGRNEQFF.